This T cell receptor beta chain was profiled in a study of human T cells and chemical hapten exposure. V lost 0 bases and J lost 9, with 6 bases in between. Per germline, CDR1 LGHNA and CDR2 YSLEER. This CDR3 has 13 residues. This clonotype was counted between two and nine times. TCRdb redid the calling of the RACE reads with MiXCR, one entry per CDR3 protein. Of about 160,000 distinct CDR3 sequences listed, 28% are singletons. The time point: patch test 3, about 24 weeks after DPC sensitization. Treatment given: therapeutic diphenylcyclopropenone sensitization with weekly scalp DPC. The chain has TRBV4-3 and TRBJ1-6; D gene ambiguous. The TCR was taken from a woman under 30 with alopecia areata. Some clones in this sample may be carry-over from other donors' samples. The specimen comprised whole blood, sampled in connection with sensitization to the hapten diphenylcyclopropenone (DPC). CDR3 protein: CASSQDRSSPLHF. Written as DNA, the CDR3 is TGCGCCAGCAGCCAAGATCGGAGTTCACCCCTCCACTTT.